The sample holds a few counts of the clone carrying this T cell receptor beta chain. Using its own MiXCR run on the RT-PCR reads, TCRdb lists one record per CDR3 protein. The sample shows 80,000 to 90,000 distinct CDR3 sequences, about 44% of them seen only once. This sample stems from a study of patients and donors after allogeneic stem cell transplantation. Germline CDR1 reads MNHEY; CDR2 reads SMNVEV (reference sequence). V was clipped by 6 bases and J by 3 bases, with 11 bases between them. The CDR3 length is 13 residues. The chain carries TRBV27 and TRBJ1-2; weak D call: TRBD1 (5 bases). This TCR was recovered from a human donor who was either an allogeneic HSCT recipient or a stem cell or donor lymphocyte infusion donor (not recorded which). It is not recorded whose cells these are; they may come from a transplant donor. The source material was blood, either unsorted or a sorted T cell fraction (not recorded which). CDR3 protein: CASRGEFDYGYTF. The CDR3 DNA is TGTGCCAGCAGAGGGGAGTTCGACTATGGCTACACCTTC.